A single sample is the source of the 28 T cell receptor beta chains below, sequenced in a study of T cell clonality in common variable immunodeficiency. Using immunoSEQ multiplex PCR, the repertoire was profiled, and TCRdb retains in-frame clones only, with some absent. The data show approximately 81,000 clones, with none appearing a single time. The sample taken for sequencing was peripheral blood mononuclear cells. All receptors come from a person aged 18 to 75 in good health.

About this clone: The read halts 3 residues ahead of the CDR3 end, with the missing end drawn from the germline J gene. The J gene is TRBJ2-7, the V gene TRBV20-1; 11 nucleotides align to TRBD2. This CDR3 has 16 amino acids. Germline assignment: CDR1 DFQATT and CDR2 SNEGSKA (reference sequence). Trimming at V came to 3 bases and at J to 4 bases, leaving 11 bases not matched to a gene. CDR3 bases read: TGCAGTGCTAGTGTCCCCCTAGCGGGAGGTATGTACGAG. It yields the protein CSASVPLAGGMYE. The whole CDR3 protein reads CSASVPLAGGMYEQYF.

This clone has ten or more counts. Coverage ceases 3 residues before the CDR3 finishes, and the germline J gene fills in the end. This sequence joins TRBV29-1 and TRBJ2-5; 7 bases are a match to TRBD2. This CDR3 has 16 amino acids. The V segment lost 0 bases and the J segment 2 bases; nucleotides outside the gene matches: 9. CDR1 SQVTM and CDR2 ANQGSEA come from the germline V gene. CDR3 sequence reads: CSVEDQASGQQETQYF. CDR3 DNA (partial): TGCAGCGTTGAAGATCAGGCTAGCGGACAACAAGAGACC.

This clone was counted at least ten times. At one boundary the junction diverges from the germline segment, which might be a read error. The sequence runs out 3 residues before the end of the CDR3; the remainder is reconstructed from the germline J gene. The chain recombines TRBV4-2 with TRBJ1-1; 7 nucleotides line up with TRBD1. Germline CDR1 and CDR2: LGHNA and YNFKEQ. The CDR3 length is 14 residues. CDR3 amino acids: CASSPGTANTEAFF. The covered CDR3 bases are TGCGCCAGCAGCCCTGGGACAGCGAACACTGAA.

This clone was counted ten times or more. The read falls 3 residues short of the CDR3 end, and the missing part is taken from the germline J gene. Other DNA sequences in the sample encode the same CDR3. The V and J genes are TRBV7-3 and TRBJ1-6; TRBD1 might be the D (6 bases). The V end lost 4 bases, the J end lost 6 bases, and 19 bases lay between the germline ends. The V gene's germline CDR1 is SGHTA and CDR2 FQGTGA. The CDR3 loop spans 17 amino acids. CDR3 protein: CASSSSPGQLINSPLHF. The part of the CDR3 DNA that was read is TGTGCCAGCAGCTCAAGTCCCGGACAGCTGATTAATTCACCC.

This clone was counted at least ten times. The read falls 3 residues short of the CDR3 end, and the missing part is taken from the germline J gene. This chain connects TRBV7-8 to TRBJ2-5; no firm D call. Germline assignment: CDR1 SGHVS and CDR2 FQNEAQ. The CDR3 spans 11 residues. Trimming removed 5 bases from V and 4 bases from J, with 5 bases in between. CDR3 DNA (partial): TGTGCCAGCAGCCCCCTAGAGACC. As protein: CASSPLET. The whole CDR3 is CASSPLETQYF.

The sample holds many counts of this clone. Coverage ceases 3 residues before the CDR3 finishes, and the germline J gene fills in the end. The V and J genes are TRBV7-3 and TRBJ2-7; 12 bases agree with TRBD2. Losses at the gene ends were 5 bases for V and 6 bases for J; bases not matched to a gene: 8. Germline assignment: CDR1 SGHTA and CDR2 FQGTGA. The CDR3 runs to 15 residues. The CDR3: CASSMTTSGSAEQYF. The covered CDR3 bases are TGTGCCAGCAGCATGACGACTAGCGGGAGCGCCGAG.

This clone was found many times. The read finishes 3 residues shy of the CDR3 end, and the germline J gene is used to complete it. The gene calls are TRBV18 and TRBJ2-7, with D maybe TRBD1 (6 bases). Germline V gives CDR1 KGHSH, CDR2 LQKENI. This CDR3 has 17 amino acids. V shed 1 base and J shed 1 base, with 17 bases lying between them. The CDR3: CASSPLFERGNSYEQYF. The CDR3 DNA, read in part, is TGTGCCAGCTCACCACTATTTGAGAGGGGGAATTCCTACGAG. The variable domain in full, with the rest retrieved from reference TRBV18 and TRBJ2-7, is NAGVMQNPRHLVRRRGQEARLRCSPMKGHSHVYWYRQLPEEGLKFMVYLQKENIIDESGMPKERFSAEFPKEGPSILRIQQVVRGDSAAYFCASSPLFERGNSYEQYFGPGTRLTVT.

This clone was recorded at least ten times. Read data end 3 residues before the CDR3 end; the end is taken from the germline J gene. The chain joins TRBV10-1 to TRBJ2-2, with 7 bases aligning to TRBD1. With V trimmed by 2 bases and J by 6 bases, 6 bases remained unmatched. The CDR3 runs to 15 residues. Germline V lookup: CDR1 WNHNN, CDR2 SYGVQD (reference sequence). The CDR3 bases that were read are TGCGCCAGCAGTGAGACTGGGACAGACCCCGGGGAG. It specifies CASSETGTDPGE. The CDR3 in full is CASSETGTDPGELFF.

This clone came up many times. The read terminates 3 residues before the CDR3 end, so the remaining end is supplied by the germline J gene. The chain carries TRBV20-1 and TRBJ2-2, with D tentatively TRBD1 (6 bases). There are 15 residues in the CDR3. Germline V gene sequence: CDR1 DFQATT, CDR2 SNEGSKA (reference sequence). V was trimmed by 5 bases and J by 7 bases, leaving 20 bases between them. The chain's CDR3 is CSAPFTGRVGGELFF. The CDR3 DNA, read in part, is TGCAGTGCTCCCTTTACAGGGAGAGTTGGCGGGGAG.

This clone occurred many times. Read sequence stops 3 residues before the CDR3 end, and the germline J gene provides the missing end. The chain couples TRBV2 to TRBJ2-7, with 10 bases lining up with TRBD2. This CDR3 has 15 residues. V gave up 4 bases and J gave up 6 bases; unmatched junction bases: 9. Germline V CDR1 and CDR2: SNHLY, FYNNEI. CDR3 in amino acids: CASSVSSGRAVEQYF. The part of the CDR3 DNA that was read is TGTGCCAGCAGTGTTTCGAGCGGGAGGGCAGTCGAG.

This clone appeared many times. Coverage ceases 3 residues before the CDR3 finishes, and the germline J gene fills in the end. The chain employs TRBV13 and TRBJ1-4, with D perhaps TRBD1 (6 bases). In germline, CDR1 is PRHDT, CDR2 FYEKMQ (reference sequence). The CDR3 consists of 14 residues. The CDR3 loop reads CASRRGTRLAKLFF. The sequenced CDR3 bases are TGTGCTTCGAGGAGGGGGACCCGTCTGGCAAAA. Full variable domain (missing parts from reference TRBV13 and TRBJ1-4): AAGVIQSPRHLIKEKRETATLKCYPIPRHDTVYWYQQGPGQDPQFLISFYEKMQSDKGSIPDRFSAQQFSDYHSELNMSSLELGDSALYFCASRRGTRLAKLFFGSGTQLSVL.

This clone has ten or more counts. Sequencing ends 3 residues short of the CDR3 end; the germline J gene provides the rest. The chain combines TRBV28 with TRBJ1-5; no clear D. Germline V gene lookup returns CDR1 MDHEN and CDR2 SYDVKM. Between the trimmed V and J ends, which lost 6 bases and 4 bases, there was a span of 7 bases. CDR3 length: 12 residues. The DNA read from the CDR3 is TGTGCCAGCAGCCTCCTTAATCAGCCC. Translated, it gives CASSLLNQP. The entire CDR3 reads CASSLLNQPQHF.

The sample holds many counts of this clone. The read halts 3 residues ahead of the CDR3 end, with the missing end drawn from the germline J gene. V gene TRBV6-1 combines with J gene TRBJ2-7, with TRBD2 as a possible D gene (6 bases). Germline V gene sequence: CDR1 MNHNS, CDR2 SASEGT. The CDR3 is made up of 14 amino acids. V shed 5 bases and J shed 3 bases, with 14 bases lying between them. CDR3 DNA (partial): TGTGCCAGCAGTAAAGGCGGGGCCCTCTACGAG. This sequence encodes CASSKGGALYE. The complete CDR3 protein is CASSKGGALYEQYF.

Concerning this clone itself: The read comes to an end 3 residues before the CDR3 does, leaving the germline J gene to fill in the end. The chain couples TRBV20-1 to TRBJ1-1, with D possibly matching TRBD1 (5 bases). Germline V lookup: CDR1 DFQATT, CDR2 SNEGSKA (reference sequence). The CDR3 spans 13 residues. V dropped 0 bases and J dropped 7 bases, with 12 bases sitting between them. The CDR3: CSARDPGYDEAFF. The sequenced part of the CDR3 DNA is TGCAGTGCTAGAGATCCAGGGTACGATGAA.

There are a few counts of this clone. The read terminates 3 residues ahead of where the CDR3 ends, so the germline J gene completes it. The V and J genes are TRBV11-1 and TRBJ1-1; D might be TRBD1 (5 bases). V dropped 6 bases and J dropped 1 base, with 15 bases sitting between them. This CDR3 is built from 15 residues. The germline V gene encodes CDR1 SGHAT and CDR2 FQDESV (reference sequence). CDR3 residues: CASSRSGLTNTEAFF. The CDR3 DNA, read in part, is TGTGCCAGCAGTAGATCGGGACTGACGAACACTGAA.

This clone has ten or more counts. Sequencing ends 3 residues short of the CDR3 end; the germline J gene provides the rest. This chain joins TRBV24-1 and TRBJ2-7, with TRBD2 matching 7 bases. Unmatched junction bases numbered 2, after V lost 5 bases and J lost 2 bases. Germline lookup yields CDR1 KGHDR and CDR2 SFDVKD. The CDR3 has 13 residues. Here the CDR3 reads CATSGGGTYEQYF. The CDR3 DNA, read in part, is TGTGCCACCAGTGGGGGGGGGACCTACGAG.

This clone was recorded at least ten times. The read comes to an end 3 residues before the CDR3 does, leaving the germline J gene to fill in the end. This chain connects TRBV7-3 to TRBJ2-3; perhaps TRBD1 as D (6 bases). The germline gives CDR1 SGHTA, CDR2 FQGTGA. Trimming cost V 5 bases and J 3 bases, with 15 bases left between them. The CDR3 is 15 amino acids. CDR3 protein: CASSVTRGFTDTQYF. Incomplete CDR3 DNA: TGTGCCAGCAGCGTGACCAGGGGTTTTACAGATACG.

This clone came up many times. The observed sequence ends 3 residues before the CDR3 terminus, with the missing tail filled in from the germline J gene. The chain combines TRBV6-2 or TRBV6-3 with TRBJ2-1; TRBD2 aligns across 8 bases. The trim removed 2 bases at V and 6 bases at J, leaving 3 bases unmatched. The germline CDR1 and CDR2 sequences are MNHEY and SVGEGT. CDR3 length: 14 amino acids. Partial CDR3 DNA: TGTGCCAGCAGTTACCTAGCGGGCCTCAATGAG. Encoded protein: CASSYLAGLNE. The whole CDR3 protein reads CASSYLAGLNEQFF.

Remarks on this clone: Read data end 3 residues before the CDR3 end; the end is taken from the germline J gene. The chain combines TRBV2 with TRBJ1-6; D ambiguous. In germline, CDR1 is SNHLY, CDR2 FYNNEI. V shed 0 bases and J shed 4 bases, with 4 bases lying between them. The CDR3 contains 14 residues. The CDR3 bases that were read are TGTGCCAGCAGTGAAGCCAGGTATAATTCACCC. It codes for CASSEARYNSP. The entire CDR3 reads CASSEARYNSPLHF.

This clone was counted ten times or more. CDR3 in amino acids: CSGTSLRSYEQYF. CDR3 DNA (partial): TGCAGCGGGACTAGTCTTCGATCCTACGAG. The chain has TRBV20-1 and TRBJ2-7, with 8 bases identical to TRBD2. From the germline J gene comes the end of the CDR3, since the read stops 3 residues before it. The CDR3 has 13 amino acids. CDR1 and CDR2 (germline): DFQATT, SNEGSKA (reference sequence).

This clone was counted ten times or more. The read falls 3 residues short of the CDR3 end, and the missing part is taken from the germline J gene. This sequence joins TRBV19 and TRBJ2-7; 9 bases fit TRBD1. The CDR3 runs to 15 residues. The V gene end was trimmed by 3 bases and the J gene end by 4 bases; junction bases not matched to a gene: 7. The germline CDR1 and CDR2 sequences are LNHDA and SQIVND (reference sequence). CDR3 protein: CASSIQGQGTYEQYF. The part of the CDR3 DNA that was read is TGTGCCAGTAGTATCCAAGGACAGGGGACATACGAG.

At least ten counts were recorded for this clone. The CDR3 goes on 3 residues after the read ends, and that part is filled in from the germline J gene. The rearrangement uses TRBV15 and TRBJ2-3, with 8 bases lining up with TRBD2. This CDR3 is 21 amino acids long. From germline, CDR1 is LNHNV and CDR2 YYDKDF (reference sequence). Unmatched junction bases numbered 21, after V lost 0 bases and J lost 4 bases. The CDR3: CATSRDLLVTSVFSVADTQYF. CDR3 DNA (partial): TGTGCCACCAGCAGAGATTTATTAGTGACTAGCGTTTTCTCGGTCGCAGATACG. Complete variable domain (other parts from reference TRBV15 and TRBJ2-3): DAMVIQNPRYQVTQFGKPVTLSCSQTLNHNVMYWYQQKSSQAPKLLFHYYDKDFNNEADTPDNFQSRRPNTSFCFLDIRSPGLGDTAMYLCATSRDLLVTSVFSVADTQYFGPGTRLTVL.

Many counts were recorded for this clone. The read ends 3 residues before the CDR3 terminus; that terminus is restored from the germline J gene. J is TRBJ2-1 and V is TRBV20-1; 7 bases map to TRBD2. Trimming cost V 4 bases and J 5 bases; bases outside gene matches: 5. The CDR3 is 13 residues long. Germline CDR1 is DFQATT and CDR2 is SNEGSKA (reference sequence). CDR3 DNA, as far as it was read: TGCAGTGCTATCTGGGCGGGAGACAATGAG. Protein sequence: CSAIWAGDNE. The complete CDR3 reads CSAIWAGDNEQFF.

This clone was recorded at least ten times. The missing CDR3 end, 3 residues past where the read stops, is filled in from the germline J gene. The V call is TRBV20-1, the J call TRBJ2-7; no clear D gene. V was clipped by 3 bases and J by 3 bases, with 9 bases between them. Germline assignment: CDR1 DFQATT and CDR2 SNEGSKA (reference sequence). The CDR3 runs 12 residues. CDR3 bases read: TGCAGTGCTAGCGGAACGGGCTACGAG. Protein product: CSASGTGYE. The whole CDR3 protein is CSASGTGYEQYF.

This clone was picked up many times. The CDR3 here is CASSQGSGTRSGYTF. The CDR3 DNA, read in part, is TGTGCCAGCAGCCAGGGGAGCGGAACGAGGTCTGGC. The chain combines TRBV5-4 with TRBJ1-2; D possibly corresponds to TRBD1 (6 bases). The sequenced fragment ends 3 residues before the CDR3 boundary, so the rest is inferred from the germline J gene. Trimming removed 4 bases at V and 7 bases at J, with 20 bases between. Germline V gene sequence: CDR1 SGHNT, CDR2 YYREEE (reference sequence). This CDR3 is 15 amino acids long.

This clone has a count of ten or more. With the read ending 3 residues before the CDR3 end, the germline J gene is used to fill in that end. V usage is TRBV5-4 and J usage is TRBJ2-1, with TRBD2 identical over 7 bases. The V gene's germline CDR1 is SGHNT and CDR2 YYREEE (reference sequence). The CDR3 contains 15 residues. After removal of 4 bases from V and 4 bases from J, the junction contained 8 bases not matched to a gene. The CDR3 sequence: CASSRESGEYNEQFF. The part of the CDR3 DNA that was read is TGTGCCAGCAGCCGAGAAAGCGGGGAATACAATGAG.

The covered CDR3 bases are TGTGCCAGCAGCTTAACTATCTACGAG. Protein: CASSLTIYE. The entire CDR3 protein reads CASSLTIYEQYF. The V call is TRBV7-9, the J call TRBJ2-7; D is unresolved. From the germline J gene comes the end of the CDR3, since the read stops 3 residues before it. The CDR3 runs 12 residues. V was trimmed by 2 bases and J by 3 bases, leaving 5 bases between them. The germline CDR1 and CDR2 sequences are SEHNR and FQNEAQ (reference sequence).

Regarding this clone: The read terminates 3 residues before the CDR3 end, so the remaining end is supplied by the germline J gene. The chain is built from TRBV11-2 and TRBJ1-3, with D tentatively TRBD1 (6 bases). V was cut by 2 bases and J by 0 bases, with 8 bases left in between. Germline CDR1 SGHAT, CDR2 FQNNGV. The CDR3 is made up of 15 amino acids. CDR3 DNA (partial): TGTGCCAGCAGCTTAAGGGGACACTCTGGAAACACC. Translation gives CASSLRGHSGNT. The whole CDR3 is CASSLRGHSGNTIYF.